Below are 20 T cell receptor beta chains sequenced from a single sample in a study of identical twins. In TCRdb, the 5' RACE reads were re-called with MiXCR into one record per CDR3 protein. Here the sample spans 350,000 to 500,000 distinct CDR3 sequences, roughly 18% being singletons. Sequencing was performed on naive T cells sorted from blood. These receptor sequences come from a man aged 45-65 years in good health.

The chain links TRBV7-8 to TRBJ1-4; D is possibly TRBD1 (5 bases). The CDR3 sequence is 16 residues long. CDR1 is SGHVS, CDR2 FQNEAQ, per germline. V shed 1 base and J shed 8 bases, with 17 bases lying between them. CDR3 coding DNA: TGTGCCAGCAGCTTAGGGGCGGGGGGGGTAAAGGAAAAACTGTTTTTT. Encoded protein: CASSLGAGGVKEKLFF.

This chain joins TRBV29-1 and TRBJ2-7; TRBD1 or TRBD2 may be the D gene (5 bases each). The CDR3 runs 11 residues. Germline CDR1 reads SQVTM; CDR2 reads ANQGSEA. V was shortened by 4 bases and J by 6 bases, with 10 bases between the two germline ends. The CDR3 loop reads CSVVGGSEQYF. For the CDR3, the DNA is TGCAGCGTTGTTGGGGGTTCCGAGCAGTACTTC.

This chain connects TRBV11-3 to TRBJ2-1, with D perhaps matching TRBD1 (6 bases). The germline CDR1 and CDR2 sequences are SGHNT and YENEEA. The V end was cut by 5 bases, the J end by 5 bases, with 16 bases between. This CDR3 is built from 15 residues. The DNA for the CDR3 is TGTGCCAGCAGCCAGAGGGGGAACAGTAACAATGAGCAGTTCTTC. This sequence encodes CASSQRGNSNNEQFF.

J is TRBJ2-7 and V is TRBV20-1, with D hard to call. V lost 3 bases to trimming and J lost 4 bases, with 7 bases between them. This CDR3 contains 11 residues. CDR1 and CDR2 from the germline V gene are DFQATT and SNEGSKA (reference sequence). The CDR3 DNA reads TGCAGTGCTAGGGGAATTTACGAGCAGTACTTC. Its translation is CSARGIYEQYF.

The J gene is TRBJ2-7, the V gene TRBV24-1, with D tentatively TRBD1 (6 bases). CDR3 length: 15 residues. The germline V gene encodes CDR1 KGHDR and CDR2 SFDVKD. V was shortened by 3 bases and J by 4 bases, with 15 bases between the two germline ends. The DNA of the CDR3 is TGTGCCACCAGTGATGCAACAGGGAATCGGTACGAGCAGTACTTC. Translation gives CATSDATGNRYEQYF.

This clonotype was counted many times. This rearrangement joins TRBV7-9 to TRBJ2-1; the D is unclear. Germline CDR1 is SEHNR and CDR2 is FQNEAQ (reference sequence). Trimming pared 2 bases from V and 4 bases from J, leaving 6 bases between. The CDR3 is made up of 13 amino acids. CDR3 sequence (DNA): TGTGCCAGCAGCTTACCAGTATACAATGAGCAGTTCTTC. Translation: CASSLPVYNEQFF.

This clonotype has only a few counts. The CDR3 DNA reads TGCGCCAGCAGCCCAGTAGCGCAGAGCACAGATACGCAGTATTTT. Amino acid sequence: CASSPVAQSTDTQYF. This chain uses TRBV4-3 with TRBJ2-3, with D maybe TRBD2 (5 bases). The V end was cut by 4 bases, the J end by 0 bases, with 11 bases between. In germline, CDR1 is LGHNA, CDR2 YSLEER. This CDR3 spans 15 amino acids.

This rearrangement joins TRBV28 to TRBJ2-1, with D possibly being TRBD2 (5 bases). V shed 5 bases and J shed 13 bases, with 12 bases lying between them. CDR3 length: 11 amino acids. Per germline, CDR1 MDHEN and CDR2 SYDVKM. The CDR3 nucleotides are TGTGCCAGCAGTGGGAGCCGGGTCCAGTTCTTC. Translation: CASSGSRVQFF.

This clonotype was detected many times. This sequence joins TRBV20-1 and TRBJ2-7; tentative D call: TRBD1 (6 bases). The germline gives CDR1 DFQATT, CDR2 SNEGSKA (reference sequence). There are 15 residues in the CDR3. Trimming stripped 0 bases from V and 3 bases from J, with 15 bases between. This chain's CDR3 is CSARDRDTGFYEQYF. The CDR3 DNA reads as TGCAGTGCTAGAGATCGGGACACCGGATTCTACGAGCAGTACTTC.

This clonotype was detected many times. The chain joins TRBV4-2 to TRBJ2-1; 10 bases align to TRBD2. Germline V gene data show CDR1 as LGHNA and CDR2 as YNFKEQ. The trim removed 0 bases at V and 7 bases at J, leaving 3 bases unmatched. CDR3 length equals 15 residues. The CDR3 sequence: CASSQEGLAPNEQFF. CDR3 bases: TGTGCCAGCAGCCAAGAGGGACTAGCGCCTAATGAGCAGTTCTTC.

This clonotype was detected many times. This sequence joins TRBV12-3 or TRBV12-4 and TRBJ2-6; D unclear. The CDR3 totals 13 residues. V was shortened by 5 bases and J by 2 bases, with 4 bases between the two germline ends. CDR3 in amino acids: CASSNTGANVLTF. CDR3 coding DNA: TGTGCCAGCAGTAACACTGGGGCCAACGTCCTGACTTTC.

This clonotype was found a few times. The chain is built from TRBV2 and TRBJ2-1, with D tentatively TRBD2 (5 bases). CDR1 SNHLY and CDR2 FYNNEI come from the germline V gene. V was cut by 4 bases and J by 5 bases, with 12 bases left in between. This CDR3 is 14 amino acids long. CDR3 DNA: TGTGCCAGCAGTGCCGGCGGGTCCGACAATGAGCAGTTCTTC. It translates to CASSAGGSDNEQFF.

This clonotype was detected only a few times. The CDR3 loop is CSAREVVGNTIYF. As DNA, the CDR3 is TGCAGTGCTCGGGAGGTTGTTGGAAACACCATATATTTT. V and J are TRBV20-1 and TRBJ1-3; D is ambiguous. The CDR3 sequence is 13 residues long. Germline V gene lookup returns CDR1 DFQATT and CDR2 SNEGSKA (reference sequence). V dropped 5 bases and J dropped 3 bases, with 11 bases sitting between them.

This clonotype turned up a few times. This sequence joins TRBV20-1 and TRBJ2-4; perhaps D is TRBD1 or TRBD2 (6 bases each). The CDR3 has 13 residues. From germline, CDR1 is DFQATT and CDR2 SNEGSKA (reference sequence). V shed 0 bases and J shed 5 bases, with 8 bases lying between them. The DNA of the CDR3 is TGCAGTGCTAGAGATGGGGGGCAAAACATTCAGTACTTC. Translation gives CSARDGGQNIQYF.

This clonotype was found a few times. The chain employs TRBV20-1 and TRBJ1-2, with D unresolved. The CDR3 spans 13 residues. Germline CDR1 is DFQATT and CDR2 is SNEGSKA (reference sequence). V was clipped by 6 bases and J by 0 bases, with 11 bases between them. The CDR3 is CSAADTTNYGYTF. The CDR3 coding sequence is TGCAGTGCCGCAGACACTACTAACTATGGCTACACCTTC.

This clonotype was seen at least ten times. Germline and junction disagree at one end, which may indicate a read error. This rearrangement joins TRBV5-1 to TRBJ2-6, with D unclear. The germline CDR1 and CDR2 sequences are SGHRS and YFSETQ. The CDR3 consists of 14 residues. Here the CDR3 DNA reads TGTGCCAGCAGTTTGAGCTCTGGGGCCAACGTCCTGACTTTC. This sequence encodes CASSLSSGANVLTF.

This chain connects TRBV20-1 to TRBJ2-7; no clear D. Germline V gene lookup returns CDR1 DFQATT and CDR2 SNEGSKA (reference sequence). V was shortened by 0 bases and J by 3 bases, with 12 bases between the two germline ends. The CDR3 runs to 14 residues. The CDR3 here is CSARDLGINYEQYF. In nucleotides, the CDR3 is TGCAGTGCTAGAGATCTCGGCATTAACTACGAGCAGTACTTC.

The CDR3 loop reads CASSQDGGVYNEQFF. Here the CDR3 DNA reads TGCGCCAGCAGCCAAGATGGCGGGGTCTACAATGAGCAGTTCTTC. The chain couples TRBV4-3 to TRBJ2-1; possible D gene TRBD2, 6 bases. CDR1 and CDR2 from the germline V gene are LGHNA and YSLEER. The V and J ends lost 0 bases and 3 bases respectively, with 9 bases between them. CDR3 length: 15 residues.

For this clonotype: As the CDR3 is not closed by the conserved phenylalanine or tryptophan, this likely results from a read error. This rearrangement joins TRBV6-5 to TRBJ1-6; no reliable D call. Per the germline V gene, CDR1 is MNHEY and CDR2 is SVGAGI. V lost 2 bases and J lost 6, with 5 bases in between. The CDR3 sequence is 13 residues long. The DNA of the CDR3 is TGTGCCAGCAGTTACAGAGTTAATTCACCCCTCCACATT. This sequence encodes CASSYRVNSPLHI.

A remark on this clonotype: A much larger clone differs by one base, so this may be a read error. The chain employs TRBV11-2 and TRBJ2-1; D is perhaps TRBD1 (5 bases). The CDR3 is 16 residues long. In germline, CDR1 is SGHAT, CDR2 FQNNGV. The DNA of the CDR3 is TGTGCCAGCAACGATCCAGGGATTCTCCCCTACAATGAGCAGCTCTTC. This sequence encodes CASNDPGILPYNEQLF.